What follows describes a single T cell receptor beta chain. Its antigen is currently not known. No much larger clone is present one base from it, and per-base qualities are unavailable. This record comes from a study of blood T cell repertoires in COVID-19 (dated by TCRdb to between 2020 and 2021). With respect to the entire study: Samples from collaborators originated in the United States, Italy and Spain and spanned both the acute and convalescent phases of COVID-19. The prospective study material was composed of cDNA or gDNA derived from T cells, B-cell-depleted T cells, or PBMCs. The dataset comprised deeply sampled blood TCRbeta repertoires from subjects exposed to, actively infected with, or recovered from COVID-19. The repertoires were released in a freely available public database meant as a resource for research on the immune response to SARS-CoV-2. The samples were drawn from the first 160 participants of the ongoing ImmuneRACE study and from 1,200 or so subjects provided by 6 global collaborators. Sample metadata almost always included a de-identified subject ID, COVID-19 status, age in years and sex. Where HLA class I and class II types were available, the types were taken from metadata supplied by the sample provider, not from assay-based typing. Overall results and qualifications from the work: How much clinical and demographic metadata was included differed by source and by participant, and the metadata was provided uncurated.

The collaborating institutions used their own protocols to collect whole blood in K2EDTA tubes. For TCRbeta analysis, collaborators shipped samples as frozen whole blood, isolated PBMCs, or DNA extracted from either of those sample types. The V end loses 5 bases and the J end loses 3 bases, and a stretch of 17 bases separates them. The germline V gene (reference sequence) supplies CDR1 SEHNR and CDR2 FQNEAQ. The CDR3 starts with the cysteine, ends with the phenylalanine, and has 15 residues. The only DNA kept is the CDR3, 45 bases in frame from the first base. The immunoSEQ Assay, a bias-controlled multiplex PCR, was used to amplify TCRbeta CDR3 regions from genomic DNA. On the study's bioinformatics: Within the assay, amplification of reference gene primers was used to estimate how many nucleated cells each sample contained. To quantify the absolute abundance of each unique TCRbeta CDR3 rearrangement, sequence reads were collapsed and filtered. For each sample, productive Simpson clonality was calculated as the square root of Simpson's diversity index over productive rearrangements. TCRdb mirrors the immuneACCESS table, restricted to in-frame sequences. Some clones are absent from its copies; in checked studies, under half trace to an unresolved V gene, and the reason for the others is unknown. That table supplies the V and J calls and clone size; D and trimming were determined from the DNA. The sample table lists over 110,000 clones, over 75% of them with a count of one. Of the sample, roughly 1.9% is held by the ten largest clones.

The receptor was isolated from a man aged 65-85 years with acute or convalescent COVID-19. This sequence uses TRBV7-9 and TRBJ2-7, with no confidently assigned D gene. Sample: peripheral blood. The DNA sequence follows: TGTGCCAGCAGCCCTCAACCCGGGTCCAACTACGAGCAGTACTTC. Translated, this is CASSPQPGSNYEQYF.